The present TCR beta chain was sequenced within a study of blood T cells in healthy people across ages. Broader study findings: Strongly correlated with naive T cell percentage was TCR beta diversity. Getting older went along with TCR beta diversity per million T cells dropping roughly linearly.

This CDR3 has 18 residues. V was pared by 0 bases and J by 18 bases, with 31 bases between. CDR1 SGHRS and CDR2 YFSETQ come from the germline V gene. Primers used in a second PCR of about 6 to 11 cycles were a sample-barcoded 5' primer and a J-beta primer mix. Each cDNA molecule carried a tag from a template-switch adaptor that contained 12 random nucleotides. TCRdb itself ran the 5' RACE reads through MiXCR, one entry per CDR3 protein. The sample has roughly 900,000 distinct CDR3 sequences, around 30% seen once; the top ten hold approximately 15%. Of note for this clonotype: What it binds is unknown.

Isolation of PBMCs gave at least 7 million cells per sample. This clonotype was sampled from a woman at least 80 years old in good health. This chain joins TRBV5-1 and TRBJ2-6; D is perhaps TRBD1 or TRBD2 (5 bases each). Material for sequencing was blood. CDR3: CASSLVIIGMDGANVWTF. CDR3 coding DNA: TGCGCCAGCAGCTTGGTTATAATCGGGATGGATGGGGCCAACGTCTGGACTTTC.